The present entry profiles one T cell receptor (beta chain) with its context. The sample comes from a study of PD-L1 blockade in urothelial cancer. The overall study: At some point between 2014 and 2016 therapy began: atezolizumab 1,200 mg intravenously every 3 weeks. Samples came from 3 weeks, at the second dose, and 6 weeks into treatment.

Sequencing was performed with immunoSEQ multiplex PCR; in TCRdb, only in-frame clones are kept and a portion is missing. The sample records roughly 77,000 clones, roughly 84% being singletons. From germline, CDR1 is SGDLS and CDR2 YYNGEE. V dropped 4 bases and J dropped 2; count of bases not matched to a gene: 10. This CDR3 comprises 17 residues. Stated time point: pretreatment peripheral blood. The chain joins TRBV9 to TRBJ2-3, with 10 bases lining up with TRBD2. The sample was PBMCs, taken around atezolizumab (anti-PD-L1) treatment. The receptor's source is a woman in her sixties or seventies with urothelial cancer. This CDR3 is CASSTRTSGPATDTQYF. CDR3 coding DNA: TGTGCCAGCAGCACACGGACTAGCGGACCTGCCACAGATACGCAGTATTTT.